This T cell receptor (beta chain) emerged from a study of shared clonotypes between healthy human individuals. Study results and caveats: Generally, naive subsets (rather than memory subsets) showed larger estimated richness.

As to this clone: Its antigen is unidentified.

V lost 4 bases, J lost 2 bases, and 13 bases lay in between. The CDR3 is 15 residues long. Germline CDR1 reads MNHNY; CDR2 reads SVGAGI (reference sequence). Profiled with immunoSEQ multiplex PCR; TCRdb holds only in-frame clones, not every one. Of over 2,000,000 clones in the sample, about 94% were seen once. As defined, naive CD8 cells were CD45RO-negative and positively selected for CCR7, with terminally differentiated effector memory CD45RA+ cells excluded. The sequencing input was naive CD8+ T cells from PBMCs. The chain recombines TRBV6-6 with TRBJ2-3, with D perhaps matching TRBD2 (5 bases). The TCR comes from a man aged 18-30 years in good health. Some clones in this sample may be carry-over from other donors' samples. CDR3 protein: CASSFTAVITDTQYF. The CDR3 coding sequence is TGTGCCAGCAGTTTCACAGCGGTTATCACAGATACGCAGTATTTT.